Shown below are 14 T cell receptor beta chains from a single sample sequenced in a study of blood T cell repertoires in COVID-19. TCRdb keeps only in-frame clones here, not all; method: immunoSEQ multiplex PCR. This table holds 200,000 to 300,000 clones, about 90% found once. Input material: peripheral blood. These receptors all come from a man younger than 45 with COVID-19, enrolled during active disease.

V gene TRBV7-3 combines with J gene TRBJ2-3; tentatively, D is TRBD2 (6 bases). CDR1 is SGHTA and CDR2 is FQGTGA in the germline V gene. Trimming cost V 2 bases and J 1 base, with 10 bases left between them. CDR3 length: 15 amino acids. DNA of the CDR3: TGTGCCAGCAGCTTAGGCGGGGCCGGCACAGATACGCAGTATTTT. Its protein product is CASSLGGAGTDTQYF.

The table lists this clone with a few counts. The chain joins TRBV6-2 or TRBV6-3 to TRBJ2-5, with 8 bases fitting TRBD2. Germline CDR1 MNHEY, CDR2 SVGEGT. The CDR3 is made up of 16 amino acids. Trimming at V came to 6 bases and at J to 0 bases, leaving 9 bases not matched to a gene. The CDR3 sequence: CASSQTSGTYQETQYF. In DNA, the CDR3 is TGTGCCAGCAGCCAAACTAGCGGAACGTACCAAGAGACCCAGTACTTC.

This chain joins TRBV6-4 and TRBJ1-1; no clear D. Trimming left V 4 bases short and J 4 bases short, with 13 bases between. Looked up from germline, CDR1 is MRHNA and CDR2 is SNTAGT. This CDR3 contains 14 residues. This CDR3 is CASSGEGGSTEAFF. DNA for the CDR3: TGTGCCAGCAGTGGCGAGGGAGGGAGCACTGAAGCTTTCTTT.

This chain uses TRBV9 with TRBJ2-5; the match to TRBD1 covers 7 bases. V trimming: 4 bases; J trimming: 3 bases; junction bases outside the gene matches: 3. From germline, CDR1 is SGDLS and CDR2 YYNGEE. The CDR3 loop spans 13 amino acids. The chain's CDR3 is CASSTTGEETQYF. CDR3 sequence (DNA): TGTGCCAGCAGCACCACAGGGGAAGAGACCCAGTACTTC.

The rearrangement uses TRBV6-5 and TRBJ1-1; D not resolved. Germline V gene sequence: CDR1 MNHEY, CDR2 SVGAGI. The CDR3 totals 15 residues. V was pared by 2 bases and J by 5 bases, with 15 bases between. The CDR3 loop is CASSYRDSSRTEAFF. The DNA of the CDR3 is TGTGCCAGCAGTTACCGCGACTCCAGTCGAACTGAAGCTTTCTTT.

This chain connects TRBV7-3 to TRBJ2-7; no firm D call. Germline V gene data show CDR1 as SGHTA and CDR2 as FQGTGA. The CDR3 spans 15 residues. V was shortened by 0 bases and J by 2 bases, with 11 bases between the two germline ends. CDR3 residues: CASSLTGGEAYEQYF. The CDR3 DNA sequence: TGTGCCAGCAGCTTAACCGGTGGAGAGGCCTACGAGCAGTACTTC. Combining the CDR3 with reference TRBV7-3 and TRBJ2-7 gives the whole variable domain GAGVSQTPSNKVTEKGKYVELRCDPISGHTALYWYRQSLGQGPEFLIYFQGTGAADDSGLPNDRFFAVRPEGSVSTLKIQRTERGDSAVYLCASSLTGGEAYEQYFGPGTRLTVT.

This clone was observed a single time. This sequence joins TRBV13 and TRBJ2-2; a weak D match, TRBD2 (7 bases). Between the trimmed V and J ends, which lost 5 bases and 4 bases, there was a span of 14 bases. Germline assignment: CDR1 PRHDT and CDR2 FYEKMQ (reference sequence). The length of the CDR3 is 15 residues. CDR3 DNA sequence: TGTGCCAGCAGCCCTGGGGGGGCAGTCACCGGGGAGCTGTTTTTT. This codes for CASSPGGAVTGELFF.

V usage is TRBV2 and J usage is TRBJ2-4; 12 bases are shared with TRBD2. V dropped 7 bases and J dropped 6; count of bases not matched to a gene: 7. The CDR3 length is 15 residues. The germline V gene has CDR1 SNHLY and CDR2 FYNNEI. This CDR3 is CASTLAGGLGNIQYF. CDR3 DNA: TGTGCCAGCACTCTAGCGGGGGGGCTGGGAAACATTCAGTACTTC.

Only one count was recorded for this clone. The chain joins TRBV5-1 to TRBJ2-3; TRBD1 matches 8 bases. Germline values: CDR1 SGHRS, CDR2 YFSETQ. CDR3 length: 15 amino acids. J gave up 6 bases and V 0 bases, and 6 bases lay outside the gene matches. The CDR3 DNA reads TGCGCCAGCAGCTTGGGTCAGGGGGCAAGGGATACGCAGTATTTT. It yields the protein CASSLGQGARDTQYF.

The V and J genes are TRBV5-5 and TRBJ2-7; D might be TRBD2 (7 bases). This CDR3 has 18 amino acids. V gave up 2 bases and J gave up 7 bases, with 28 bases separating them. Germline V gives CDR1 SGHKS, CDR2 YYEKEE (reference sequence). CDR3 nucleotide sequence: TGTGCCAGCAGCTTAATCCCCGTCATACGGGGGGCCTCAATGGAGCAGTACTTC. Its protein is CASSLIPVIRGASMEQYF.

The chain is built from TRBV7-7 and TRBJ1-4; 11 positions match TRBD1. V lost 5 bases to trimming and J lost 0 bases; unmatched junction nucleotides: 8. Germline CDR1 is SSHAT and CDR2 is FNYEAQ (reference sequence). The CDR3 spans 18 residues. CDR3 loop: CASSAGQGGTATNEKLFF. The CDR3 DNA follows: TGTGCCAGCAGCGCGGGACAGGGGGGGACCGCAACTAATGAAAAACTGTTTTTT.

V is TRBV7-2 and J is TRBJ2-7, with TRBD2 matching over 12 bases. The CDR3 spans 16 residues. V lost 5 bases, J lost 3 bases, and 8 bases stayed unmatched. The germline gives CDR1 SGHTA, CDR2 FQGNSA. CDR3 in DNA: TGTGCCAGCAGCGCCAGTCCTAGCGGGGGGGTCTACGAGCAGTACTTC. It yields the protein CASSASPSGGVYEQYF.

The J gene is TRBJ1-1, the V gene TRBV5-1, with 7 bases that match TRBD1. V shed 2 bases and J 3 bases; nucleotides not matched to a gene: 1. This CDR3 spans 13 amino acids. CDR1 and CDR2 from the germline V gene are SGHRS and YFSETQ. CDR3 region: CASSFGQDTEAFF. The CDR3, as DNA: TGCGCCAGCAGCTTCGGACAGGACACTGAAGCTTTCTTT.

The chain carries TRBV4-1 and TRBJ1-5, with D unclear. Trimming left V 1 base short and J 4 bases short, with 11 bases between. Germline CDR1 MGHRA, CDR2 YSYEKL. The CDR3 runs 15 residues. The CDR3 protein is CASSQGARGNQPQHF. In DNA form, the CDR3 reads TGCGCCAGCAGCCAAGGGGCGCGGGGAAATCAGCCCCAGCATTTT.